Listed here are 22 T cell receptor beta chains from one sample, sequenced in a study of beta chain features in type 1 diabetes. Expressed TCRB transcripts were sequenced because the isolated RNA had all been reverse transcribed beforehand. Clones were sequenced by immunoSEQ multiplex PCR, and TCRdb holds only the in-frame ones, with some missing. Here the sample spans nearly 350,000 clones, 7% to 9% being singletons. Sequenced sample: central memory CD4+ T cells from blood. The receptors shown here come from a woman aged 18-29 years in good health.

This clone was counted at least ten times. J is TRBJ1-1 and V is TRBV7-9; 7 nucleotides line up with TRBD1. With 6 bases clipped from V and 1 base from J, the junction kept 5 bases outside the gene matches. Germline CDR1 SEHNR, CDR2 FQNEAQ (reference sequence). The CDR3 is made up of 14 amino acids. CDR3 in DNA: TGTGCCAGCAGGCCCGGGACAGAGAACACTGAAGCTTTCTTT. Residues: CASRPGTENTEAFF.

The chain couples TRBV6-5 to TRBJ2-5; D might be TRBD1 (5 bases). The CDR3 covers 12 residues. Germline-derived CDR1 and CDR2 are MNHEY and SVGAGI. Deletions cut 3 bases from V and 5 bases from J, with 7 bases between. DNA of the CDR3: TGTGCCAGCAGTTATCCAGGGGAGACCCAGTACTTC. This codes for CASSYPGETQYF.

This clone appeared a few times. The genes are TRBV2 and TRBJ2-7; 8 nucleotides agree with TRBD1. Germline V CDR1 and CDR2: SNHLY, FYNNEI. The CDR3 is made up of 14 amino acids. V shed 5 bases and J 0 bases; nucleotides not matched to a gene: 3. CDR3 region: CASSRGQASYEQYF. The CDR3 coding sequence is TGTGCCAGCAGTCGGGGACAGGCCTCCTACGAGCAGTACTTC.

J is TRBJ1-2 and V is TRBV4-2; no clear D gene. CDR1 and CDR2 (germline): LGHNA, YNFKEQ. The germline V and J ends were trimmed by 1 base and 0 bases, with 9 bases remaining between them. The CDR3 spans 15 residues. CDR3 region: CASSQGGNANYGYTF. The CDR3 DNA reads TGTGCCAGCAGCCAAGGCGGGAATGCTAACTATGGCTACACCTTC.

This clone was detected ten times or more. The gene calls are TRBV9 and TRBJ1-2; D gene unclear. Trimming shortened V by 0 bases and J by 2 bases, and 8 bases separated the two germline ends. Germline CDR1 and CDR2: SGDLS and YYNGEE. This CDR3 comprises 14 residues. The CDR3 bases are TGTGCCAGCAGCGTAGATGTGGGGAACTATGGCTACACCTTC. It is translated as CASSVDVGNYGYTF.

This clone was picked up a small number of times. The V and J genes are TRBV29-1 and TRBJ2-1; D gene uncertain. V lost 6 bases to trimming and J lost 5 bases, with 8 bases between them. CDR1 and CDR2 from the germline V gene are SQVTM and ANQGSEA. The CDR3 is 11 residues long. The CDR3 region is CSVPRHNEQFF. The CDR3 region has the DNA TGCAGCGTCCCCAGACACAATGAGCAGTTCTTC.

The rearrangement joins TRBV5-1 to TRBJ2-5; D call uncertain. Germline V gene lookup returns CDR1 SGHRS and CDR2 YFSETQ. Trimming took off 2 bases at V and 2 bases at J, with 16 bases between the two ends. This CDR3 contains 16 residues. CDR3 amino acids: CASSLSFLQEQETQYF. CDR3 sequence (DNA): TGCGCCAGCAGCTTATCTTTTCTCCAGGAACAAGAGACCCAGTACTTC.

The gene calls are TRBV9 and TRBJ2-1, with D perhaps matching TRBD1 or TRBD2 (5 bases each). Germline V CDR1 and CDR2: SGDLS, YYNGEE. Deletions cut 4 bases from V and 0 bases from J, with 17 bases between. This CDR3 contains 17 residues. This CDR3 reads CASSPQGGGSSYNEQFF. DNA of the CDR3: TGTGCCAGCAGCCCCCAGGGTGGGGGAAGCTCCTACAATGAGCAGTTCTTC.

The chain combines TRBV5-1 with TRBJ2-2; 12 bases fit TRBD2. CDR1 and CDR2 (germline): SGHRS, YFSETQ. V lost 4 bases and J lost 6; bases outside the gene matches: 13. The CDR3 extends over 18 amino acids. The CDR3 sequence is CASSPTNLAGGPPGELFF. DNA of the CDR3: TGCGCCAGCAGCCCAACCAACCTAGCGGGAGGGCCACCCGGGGAGCTGTTTTTT.

This rearrangement joins TRBV7-6 to TRBJ2-3; 8 bases map to TRBD2. This CDR3 region has 14 residues. The germline V gene encodes CDR1 SGHVS and CDR2 FNYEAQ. V shed 5 bases and J 2 bases; nucleotides not matched to a gene: 3. The CDR3 sequence: CASSLSGNTDTQYF. The CDR3 nucleotides read TGTGCCAGCAGCCTTAGCGGGAACACAGATACGCAGTATTTT.

V is TRBV9 and J is TRBJ2-3; D is perhaps TRBD2 (6 bases). Trimming pared 1 base from V and 0 bases from J, leaving 9 bases between. The germline CDR1 and CDR2 sequences are SGDLS and YYNGEE. CDR3 length: 15 residues. For the CDR3, the DNA is TGTGCCAGCAGCGTATGGGCGGGAAGCACAGATACGCAGTATTTT. Its translation is CASSVWAGSTDTQYF.

This clone came up many times. The sample carries other DNA sequences with the same CDR3. The chain recombines TRBV4-3 with TRBJ1-5; D gene ambiguous. Germline V lookup: CDR1 LGHNA, CDR2 YSLEER. The CDR3 contains 15 residues. The germline V and J ends were trimmed by 0 bases and 2 bases, with 8 bases remaining between them. The CDR3 spells CASSQDRYGNQPQHF. The CDR3 coding sequence is TGCGCCAGCAGCCAAGACAGGTACGGCAATCAGCCCCAGCATTTT.

V is TRBV10-2 and J is TRBJ2-7, with D hard to call. Germline values: CDR1 WSHSY, CDR2 SAAADI. V lost 3 bases and J lost 4, with 7 bases in between. The CDR3 sequence is 12 residues long. The CDR3 here is CASSDRPYEQYF. The CDR3 coding sequence is TGCGCCAGCAGTGACAGGCCTTACGAGCAGTACTTC.

This clone was detected only a few times. The chain joins TRBV5-6 to TRBJ2-1, with D uncertain. The germline V gene has CDR1 SGHDT and CDR2 YYEEEE. CDR3 size: 14 residues. V was pared by 1 base and J by 5 bases, with 10 bases between. The CDR3 DNA reads TGTGCCAGCAGCTTGAGGGCGCTGGACAATGAGCAGTTCTTC. This encodes CASSLRALDNEQFF. Drawing the rest from reference TRBV5-6 and TRBJ2-1, the complete variable domain is DAGVTQSPTHLIKTRGQQVTLRCSPKSGHDTVSWYQQALGQGPQFIFQYYEEEERQRGNFPDRFSGHQFPNYSSELNVNALLLGDSALYLCASSLRALDNEQFFGPGTRLTVL.

This clone was seen a few times. The chain uses TRBV6-5 and TRBJ2-1, with 7 bases fitting TRBD1. Germline V gene lookup returns CDR1 MNHEY and CDR2 SVGAGI. V shed 11 bases, J shed 6 bases, and the junction held 16 bases outside the gene matches. CDR3 length: 15 amino acids. CDR3 sequence: CAAETGTALSNEQFF. CDR3 bases: TGTGCCGCTGAAACCGGGACAGCTCTTAGCAATGAGCAGTTCTTC.

This clone has a handful of counts. An end of the junction differs from the germline gene, which may be a read error. The V call is TRBV2, the J call TRBJ2-7; no reliable D call. Germline V gene data show CDR1 as SNHLY and CDR2 as FYNNEI. CDR3 length: 13 residues. DNA of the CDR3: TGTGCGAGCACAGTAGAATTAGGGCCCGAGCAGTACTTC. Protein sequence: CASTVELGPEQYF.

The chain uses TRBV2 and TRBJ2-1, with D tentatively TRBD2 (5 bases). Germline-derived CDR1 and CDR2 are SNHLY and FYNNEI. The CDR3 is 10 residues long. The germline V and J ends were trimmed by 10 bases and 6 bases, with 7 bases remaining between them. The CDR3 protein is CATGLNEQFF. Written as DNA, the CDR3 is TGTGCCACCGGACTCAATGAGCAGTTCTTC.

At least ten counts were recorded for this clone. The gene calls are TRBV2 and TRBJ2-2; 8 bases map to TRBD1. With V trimmed by 8 bases and J by 7 bases, 12 bases remained unmatched. Germline V gene data show CDR1 as SNHLY and CDR2 as FYNNEI. The CDR3 has 15 residues. This CDR3 reads CASGVRTGLVGELFF. The CDR3 region has the DNA TGTGCCAGCGGGGTGAGGACAGGGTTGGTCGGGGAGCTGTTTTTT.

This rearrangement joins TRBV4-1 to TRBJ2-7, with D unclear. Germline-derived CDR1 and CDR2 are MGHRA and YSYEKL. The CDR3 is made up of 14 amino acids. Trimming removed 1 base at V and 0 bases at J, with 7 bases between. DNA of the CDR3: TGCGCCAGCAGCCAAGTCCTTGGCTCCTACGAGCAGTACTTC. Amino acid sequence: CASSQVLGSYEQYF.

The rearrangement links TRBV4-2 to TRBJ2-7; a possible D gene is TRBD1 (5 bases). Looked up from germline, CDR1 is LGHNA and CDR2 is YNFKEQ. The germline V and J ends were trimmed by 0 bases and 6 bases, with 12 bases remaining between them. CDR3 size: 14 residues. The CDR3 DNA sequence: TGTGCCAGCAGCCAAGAGCAGGGTGTCGGCGAGCAGTACTTC. Protein sequence: CASSQEQGVGEQYF.

This clone was recorded a few times. The gene calls are TRBV28 and TRBJ2-5; weak D call: TRBD1 (6 bases). Deletions cut 2 bases from V and 1 base from J, with 14 bases between. The V gene's germline CDR1 is MDHEN and CDR2 SYDVKM. CDR3 length: 16 residues. In DNA, the CDR3 is TGTGCCAGCAGTTTACGGTCCAGGGGCCCCCAAGAGACCCAGTACTTC. This translates into CASSLRSRGPQETQYF.

The sample holds a few counts of this clone. The chain recombines TRBV27 with TRBJ2-2; D is undetermined. The germline gives CDR1 MNHEY, CDR2 SMNVEV (reference sequence). The CDR3 has 15 amino acids. The ends were cut back, 5 bases at V and 6 bases at J, with 16 bases in the middle. The CDR3 protein is CASSPTRTIAGELFF. The CDR3, as DNA: TGTGCCAGCAGTCCCACCAGAACCATAGCCGGGGAGCTGTTTTTT.